This TCR beta chain was sequenced in a study of OX40 agonist ivuxolimab in advanced cancers. Study at large: Among those enrolled, mean age was 60 years (range roughly 20 to 85) and approximately 80% were male. Broader study findings: Some patients who did not respond also had low normalized T-cell clonal expansion. In CD8+ T cells, expanded clones were on average more numerous than in CD4+.

Details on this clone: Its antigen is still unknown.

Trimming removed 0 bases from V and 4 bases from J; junction bases left unmatched: 3. The germline V gene encodes CDR1 SGHTA and CDR2 FQGTGA. The CDR3 has 15 amino acids. Assay: immunoSEQ multiplex PCR; the TCRdb copy retains only in-frame clones and omits some. The sample has under 100,000 clones; 80% to 90% are singletons. This sequence joins TRBV7-3 and TRBJ2-3, with 8 bases fitting TRBD1. Sequencing was performed on CD4+ or CD8+ T cells sorted from blood, taken in a trial of the OX40 agonist ivuxolimab. The sequence came from an adult with an advanced solid tumor such as melanoma, head and neck, liver or kidney cancer. CDR3 sequence: CASSLTRTGPDTQYF. For the CDR3, the DNA is TGTGCCAGCAGCTTAACAAGGACAGGGCCAGATACGCAGTATTTT.